Following are 12 T cell receptor beta chains from one sample sequenced in a study of blood T cell repertoires in COVID-19. The repertoire was sequenced with immunoSEQ multiplex PCR; TCRdb's copy has only in-frame clones and lacks some. This table holds about 250,000 clones, approximately 92% found once. Sequences were obtained from PBMCs or T cells enriched from blood (not recorded which). These receptors all come from a woman younger than 35 who had recovered from COVID-19.

This rearrangement joins TRBV11-3 to TRBJ1-1; D ambiguous. Germline V CDR1 and CDR2: SGHNT, YENEEA. This CDR3 has 14 amino acids. The ends were cut back, 0 bases at V and 5 bases at J, with 10 bases in the middle. CDR3 sequence reads: CASSLEGSRTEAFF. In DNA form, the CDR3 reads TGTGCCAGCAGCTTAGAGGGGAGTCGGACTGAAGCTTTCTTT.

V is TRBV5-5 and J is TRBJ2-3; a weak D match, TRBD2 (7 bases). CDR3 length: 16 amino acids. In germline, CDR1 is SGHKS, CDR2 YYEKEE (reference sequence). V lost 0 bases to trimming and J lost 2 bases, with 13 bases between them. The CDR3 region has the DNA TGTGCCAGCAGCTTGGCCGGGGGGCTCCCCACAGATACGCAGTATTTT. Translating it yields CASSLAGGLPTDTQYF.

This chain joins TRBV5-1 and TRBJ2-1; 7 bases are shared with TRBD1. V shed 1 base, J shed 8 bases, and the junction held 6 bases outside the gene matches. CDR1 and CDR2 from the germline V gene are SGHRS and YFSETQ. The CDR3 consists of 14 residues. CDR3 in DNA: TGCGCCAGCAGCTTGAACAGGGGAGTGGATGAGCAGTTCTTC. It yields the protein CASSLNRGVDEQFF.

The chain combines TRBV19 with TRBJ2-3; 9 nucleotides line up with TRBD2. CDR3 size: 16 residues. The V and J ends lost 6 bases and 4 bases, in that order; junction bases with no gene match: 11. The germline V gene encodes CDR1 LNHDA and CDR2 SQIVND (reference sequence). CDR3 in DNA: TGTGCCAGTAGGACGCTGGCTAGCGGGGACTCAGATACGCAGTATTTT. Protein sequence: CASRTLASGDSDTQYF.

This clone has a handful of counts. J is TRBJ1-5 and V is TRBV4-1; possibly TRBD1 for D (6 bases). In germline, CDR1 is MGHRA, CDR2 YSYEKL. The CDR3 has 16 residues. V was clipped by 0 bases and J by 4 bases, with 13 bases between them. The CDR3 here is CASSQEEGQPNQPQHF. For the CDR3, the DNA is TGCGCCAGCAGCCAAGAGGAAGGACAGCCTAATCAGCCCCAGCATTTT.

J is TRBJ2-1 and V is TRBV27; 8 positions match TRBD1. The CDR3 consists of 14 residues. The germline V gene encodes CDR1 MNHEY and CDR2 SMNVEV (reference sequence). The junction had 5 bases not matched to a gene; V was cut back by 3 bases and J by 7 bases. CDR3 sequence: CASSLWDRLNEQFF. The CDR3 DNA follows: TGTGCCAGCAGTTTGTGGGACAGGTTGAATGAGCAGTTCTTC.

The chain recombines TRBV5-4 with TRBJ2-2, with 8 nucleotides matching TRBD2. V dropped 0 bases and J dropped 3; count of bases not matched to a gene: 4. CDR1 SGHNT and CDR2 YYREEE come from the germline V gene (reference sequence). This CDR3 region has 16 residues. CDR3 region: CASSLAGGPHTGELFF. The DNA for the CDR3 is TGTGCCAGCAGCTTGGCGGGGGGGCCCCACACCGGGGAGCTGTTTTTT.

The genes are TRBV6-5 and TRBJ1-1; D is ambiguous. Per the germline V gene, CDR1 is MNHEY and CDR2 is SVGAGI. Trimming cost V 7 bases and J 3 bases, with 15 bases left between them. This CDR3 contains 14 residues. This chain's CDR3 is CASTRDHGDTEAFF. The CDR3 DNA follows: TGTGCCAGCACGAGAGATCACGGGGACACTGAAGCTTTCTTT.

The chain combines TRBV5-1 with TRBJ1-6, with 7 positions matching TRBD1. Germline-derived CDR1 and CDR2 are SGHRS and YFSETQ. The CDR3 totals 14 residues. Unmatched junction bases numbered 6, after V lost 5 bases and J lost 7 bases. The CDR3: CASSYDRVNSPLHF. CDR3 in DNA: TGCGCCAGCAGTTATGACAGGGTGAATTCACCCCTCCACTTT.

The chain combines TRBV5-4 with TRBJ2-7; D is unclear. Germline assignment: CDR1 SGHNT and CDR2 YYREEE (reference sequence). V lost 1 base to trimming and J lost 0 bases, with 8 bases between them. CDR3 length: 14 amino acids. CDR3 DNA sequence: TGTGCCAGCAGCTTGCGGGTGGGCTCCTACGAGCAGTACTTC. Translated: CASSLRVGSYEQYF. The variable domain in full, with the rest retrieved from reference TRBV5-4 and TRBJ2-7, is ETGVTQSPTHLIKTRGQQVTLRCSSQSGHNTVSWYQQALGQGPQFIFQYYREEENGRGNFPPRFSGLQFPNYSSELNVNALELDDSALYLCASSLRVGSYEQYFGPGTRLTVT.

The V gene is TRBV3-1 (or the pseudogene TRBV3-2), the J gene TRBJ1-5; 8 bases align to TRBD1. V was clipped by 4 bases and J by 7 bases; unmatched bases: 9. The CDR3 is made up of 15 amino acids. The germline V gene encodes CDR1 LGHDT and CDR2 YNNKEL (reference sequence). The CDR3, as DNA: TGTGCCAGCAGCCCCGGGGCAGGGGGCATCCAGCCCCAGCATTTT. Translated: CASSPGAGGIQPQHF.

CDR3 sequence: CASSPPGGSNQPQHF. CDR3 DNA: TGTGCCAGCAGTCCTCCAGGGGGGAGCAATCAGCCCCAGCATTTT. V and J are TRBV25-1 and TRBJ1-5, with 7 bases fitting TRBD1. The CDR3 loop spans 15 amino acids. The V segment lost 5 bases and the J segment 1 base; nucleotides outside the gene matches: 5. Per germline, CDR1 MGHDK and CDR2 SYGVNS.